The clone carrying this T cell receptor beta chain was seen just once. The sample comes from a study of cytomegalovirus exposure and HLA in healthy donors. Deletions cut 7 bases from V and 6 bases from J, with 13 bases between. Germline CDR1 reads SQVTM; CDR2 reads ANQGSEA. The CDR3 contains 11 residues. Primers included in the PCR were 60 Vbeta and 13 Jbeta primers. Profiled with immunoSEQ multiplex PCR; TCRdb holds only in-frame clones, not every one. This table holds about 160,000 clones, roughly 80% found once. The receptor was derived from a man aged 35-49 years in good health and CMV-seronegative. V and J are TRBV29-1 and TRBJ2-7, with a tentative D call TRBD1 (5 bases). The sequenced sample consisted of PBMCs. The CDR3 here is CSAQELSEQYF. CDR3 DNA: TGCAGCGCACAGGAGCTAAGCGAGCAGTACTTC.